Listed below are T cell receptor beta chains from one sample, sequenced in a study of blood T cell repertoires in COVID-19. This table comes from immunoSEQ multiplex PCR, and its TCRdb copy is limited to in-frame clones, with some not included. The sample includes some 150,000 clones, about 83% of them seen just once. Sequencing input: PBMCs or T cells enriched from blood (not recorded which). These receptors all stem from a woman between 45 and 60 years old in a cohort exposed to, infected with or recovered from COVID-19 (not recorded which). Each CDR3 is given with its conserved first and last residue. D genes are given only for firm matches. Only part of the rows carry a size: once, few, many, or a class if the clone is expanded.

clone size	D gene	V gene	J gene	CDR3 protein	CDR3 DNA
.	TRBD1	TRBV3-1/TRBV3-2	TRBJ2-2	CASSSRKGTVDTGELFF	TGTGCCAGCAGCTCTAGAAAGGGGACAGTGGACACCGGGGAGCTGTTTTTT
.	.	TRBV18	TRBJ2-5	CASSRTRQETQYF	TGTGCCAGCTCACGAACTAGGCAAGAGACCCAGTACTTC
.	.	TRBV6-1	TRBJ1-2	CASSEAGDWLGYTF	TGTGCCAGCAGTGAAGCGGGGGACTGGTTGGGCTACACCTTC
.	TRBD2	TRBV18	TRBJ2-1	CASSPGSSGSSMNEQFF	TGTGCCAGCTCACCAGGGAGCAGCGGGAGCTCTATGAATGAGCAGTTCTTC
.	TRBD1	TRBV24-1	TRBJ2-4	CATSLGQGSNIQYF	TGTGCCACCAGTCTAGGACAGGGGTCAAACATTCAGTACTTC
.	.	TRBV3-1/TRBV3-2	TRBJ1-4	CASSPRTAGTNEKLFF	TGTGCCAGCAGCCCCAGGACGGCGGGGACTAATGAAAAACTGTTTTTT
.	.	TRBV5-6	TRBJ1-1	CASSLGTGKGEAFF	TGTGCCAGCAGCCTAGGGACTGGGAAAGGTGAAGCTTTCTTT
.	.	TRBV7-9	TRBJ2-1	CASSSTWTTYNEQFF	TGTGCCAGCAGCTCTACCTGGACTACATACAATGAGCAGTTCTTC
.	.	TRBV19	TRBJ2-3	CASSIGQDTQYF	TGTGCCAGTAGTATAGGCCAGGATACGCAGTATTTT
.	.	TRBV20-1	TRBJ2-5	CSASLGETQYF	TGCAGTGCTAGTCTCGGAGAGACCCAGTACTTC
.	.	TRBV10-3	TRBJ2-2	CAISGVESFNTGELFF	TGTGCCATCAGTGGGGTGGAGTCGTTTAACACCGGGGAGCTGTTTTTT
.	.	TRBV9	TRBJ1-1	CASSVESGPYEAFF	TGTGCCAGCAGCGTAGAAAGCGGGCCGTATGAAGCTTTCTTT
once	.	TRBV20-1	TRBJ2-3	CSASGVDTQYF	TGCAGTGCTAGCGGGGTGGATACGCAGTATTTT
.	TRBD1	TRBV5-8	TRBJ2-1	CASSLDRGRNEQFF	TGTGCCAGCAGCCTGGACAGGGGGCGGAATGAGCAGTTCTTC
.	TRBD1	TRBV7-9	TRBJ1-4	CASSYTGEAEKLFF	TGTGCCAGCAGCTATACAGGGGAGGCGGAAAAACTGTTTTTT
.	.	TRBV24-1	TRBJ1-1	CATSDFQGREAFF	TGTGCCACCAGTGATTTTCAGGGTAGGGAAGCTTTCTTT
.	.	TRBV5-8	TRBJ2-7	CASSLDDRFSYEQYF	TGTGCCAGCAGCTTGGATGACAGGTTCTCCTACGAGCAGTACTTC
.	.	TRBV5-1	TRBJ1-2	CASSLEPAGHRNYGYTF	TGCGCCAGCAGCTTGGAACCAGCGGGACACCGTAATTATGGCTACACCTTC
.	TRBD1	TRBV18	TRBJ2-7	CASSPTPGQGGSYEQYF	TGTGCCAGCTCACCCACCCCCGGACAGGGCGGCTCCTACGAGCAGTACTTC
.	.	TRBV29-1	TRBJ2-1	CSVVMWGASYNEQFF	TGCAGCGTTGTCATGTGGGGCGCTTCCTACAATGAGCAGTTCTTC
.	.	TRBV6-2/TRBV6-3	TRBJ2-1	CASSYGIGEQFF	TGTGCCAGCAGTTACGGTATCGGGGAGCAGTTCTTC
.	TRBD1	TRBV19	TRBJ1-6	CASKPDRYNSPLHF	TGTGCCTCCAAGCCGGACAGGTACAATTCACCCCTCCACTTT
.	TRBD1	TRBV5-6	TRBJ2-3	CASSLRTGSTDTQYF	TGTGCCAGCAGCTTAAGGACAGGTAGCACAGATACGCAGTATTTT
.	.	TRBV9	TRBJ2-7	CASSPGTTSYEQYF	TGTGCCAGCAGCCCGGGTACGACCTCCTACGAGCAGTACTTC
.	.	TRBV28	TRBJ2-7	CASSPGQGEAYEQYF	TGTGCCAGCAGTCCGGGACAAGGGGAAGCCTACGAGCAGTACTTC
.	.	TRBV15	TRBJ2-3	CATSRGRAGGGTDTQYF	TGTGCCACCAGCAGAGGGAGGGCAGGGGGAGGCACAGATACGCAGTATTTT
few	.	TRBV27	TRBJ2-7	CASSSREQGRHHEQYF	TGTGCCAGCAGTTCCCGAGAACAGGGTCGGCACCACGAGCAGTACTTC
once	TRBD2	TRBV20-1	TRBJ2-7	CSASAGGPYEQYF	TGCAGTGCTAGTGCGGGGGGGCCCTACGAGCAGTACTTC
.	.	TRBV28	TRBJ2-7	CASSFRAEQYF	TGTGCCAGCAGTTTCCGAGCAGAGCAGTACTTC
.	TRBD2	TRBV3-1/TRBV3-2	TRBJ2-1	CATSSGILSYNEQFF	TGTGCCACCTCAAGCGGGATCCTTTCCTACAATGAGCAGTTCTTC
.	.	TRBV29-1	TRBJ1-1	CSAVGHPGVTEAFF	TGCAGCGCTGTGGGACACCCCGGTGTCACTGAAGCTTTCTTT
.	TRBD1	TRBV9	TRBJ1-6	CASSAGTGLSTLHF	TGTGCCAGCAGCGCTGGGACAGGGTTGTCAACCCTCCACTTT
.	.	TRBV28	TRBJ1-2	CASSQGLYGYTF	TGTGCCAGCAGTCAGGGCCTCTATGGCTACACCTTC
.	.	TRBV27	TRBJ2-7	CASRRTGIHYEQYF	TGTGCCAGCAGAAGAACCGGGATCCACTACGAGCAGTACTTC
.	TRBD2	TRBV7-2	TRBJ2-7	CASSGRLAGVYEQYF	TGTGCCAGCAGCGGCAGACTAGCGGGGGTATACGAGCAGTACTTC
few	.	TRBV20-1	TRBJ2-3	CSASVRVPKASDTQYF	TGCAGTGCTAGTGTCCGGGTCCCTAAGGCCAGCGATACGCAGTATTTT
once	.	TRBV7-8	TRBJ1-5	CASSLGGGYSNQPQHF	TGTGCCAGCAGCTTAGGTGGGGGCTATAGCAATCAGCCCCAGCATTTT
.	TRBD2	TRBV5-4	TRBJ2-3	CASSSSAGVETDTQYF	TGTGCCAGCAGCTCCTCAGCGGGAGTCGAGACAGATACGCAGTATTTT
.	TRBD1	TRBV10-3	TRBJ2-2	CAIRQGASGELFF	TGTGCCATCAGGCAGGGGGCAAGCGGGGAGCTGTTTTTT
few	.	TRBV5-1	TRBJ2-6	CASSSAGTAGSGANVLTF	TGCGCCAGCAGCTCGGCGGGGACCGCAGGCTCTGGGGCCAACGTCCTGACTTTC